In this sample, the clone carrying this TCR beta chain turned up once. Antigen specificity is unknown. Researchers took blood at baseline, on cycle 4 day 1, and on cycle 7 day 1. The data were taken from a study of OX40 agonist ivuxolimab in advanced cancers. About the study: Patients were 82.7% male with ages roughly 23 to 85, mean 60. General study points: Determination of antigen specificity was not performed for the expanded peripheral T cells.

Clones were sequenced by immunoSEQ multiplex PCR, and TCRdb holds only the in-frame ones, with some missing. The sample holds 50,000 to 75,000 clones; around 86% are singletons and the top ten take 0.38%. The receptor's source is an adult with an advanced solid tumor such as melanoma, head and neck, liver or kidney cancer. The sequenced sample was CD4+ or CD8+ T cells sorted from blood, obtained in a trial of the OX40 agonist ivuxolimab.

The CDR3 reads CASSSQGPRDEQYF. The CDR3 DNA is TGTGCCAGCAGCTCGCAAGGTCCTCGGGACGAGCAGTACTTC. The chain employs TRBV5-4 and TRBJ2-7; D uncertain. Trimming stripped 3 bases from V and 5 bases from J, with 15 bases between. The CDR3 runs 14 residues. CDR1 is SGHNT, CDR2 YYREEE, per germline (reference sequence).